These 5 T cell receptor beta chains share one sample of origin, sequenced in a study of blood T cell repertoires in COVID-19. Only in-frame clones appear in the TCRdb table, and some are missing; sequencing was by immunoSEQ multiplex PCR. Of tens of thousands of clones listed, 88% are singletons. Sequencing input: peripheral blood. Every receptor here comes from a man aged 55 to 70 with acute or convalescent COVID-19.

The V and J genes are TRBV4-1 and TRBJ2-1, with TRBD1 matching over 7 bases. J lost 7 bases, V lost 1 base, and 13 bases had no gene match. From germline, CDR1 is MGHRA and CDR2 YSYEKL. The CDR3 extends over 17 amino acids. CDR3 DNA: TGCGCCAGCAGCCAAGCGTACGTGGGGACAGTCGGAAATGAGCAGTTCTTC. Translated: CASSQAYVGTVGNEQFF.

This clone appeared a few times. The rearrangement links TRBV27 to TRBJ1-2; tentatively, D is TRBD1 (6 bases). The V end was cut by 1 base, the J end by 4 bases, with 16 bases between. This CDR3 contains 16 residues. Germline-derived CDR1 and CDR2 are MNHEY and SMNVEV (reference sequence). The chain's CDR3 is CASSLLSGRQAYGYTF. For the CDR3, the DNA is TGTGCCAGCAGTTTATTATCGGGACGACAGGCCTATGGCTACACCTTC.

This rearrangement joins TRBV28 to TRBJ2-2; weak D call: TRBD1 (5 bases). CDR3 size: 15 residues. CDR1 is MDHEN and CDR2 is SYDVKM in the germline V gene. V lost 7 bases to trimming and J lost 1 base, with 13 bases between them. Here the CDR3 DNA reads TGTGCCAGCAATACACAGGCCGTGAACACCGGGGAGCTGTTTTTT. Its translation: CASNTQAVNTGELFF.

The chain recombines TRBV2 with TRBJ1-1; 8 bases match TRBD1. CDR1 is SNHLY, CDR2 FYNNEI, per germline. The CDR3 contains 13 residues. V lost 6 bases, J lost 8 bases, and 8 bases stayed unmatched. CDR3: CASRATDRAEAFF. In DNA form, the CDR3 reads TGTGCCAGCAGGGCAACGGACAGGGCCGAAGCTTTCTTT.

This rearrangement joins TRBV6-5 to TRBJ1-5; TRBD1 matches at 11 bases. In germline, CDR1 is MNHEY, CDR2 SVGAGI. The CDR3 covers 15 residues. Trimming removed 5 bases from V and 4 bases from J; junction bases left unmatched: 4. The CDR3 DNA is TGTGCCAGCAGTCGCGGGACAGGGGGTAATCAGCCCCAGCATTTT. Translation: CASSRGTGGNQPQHF.